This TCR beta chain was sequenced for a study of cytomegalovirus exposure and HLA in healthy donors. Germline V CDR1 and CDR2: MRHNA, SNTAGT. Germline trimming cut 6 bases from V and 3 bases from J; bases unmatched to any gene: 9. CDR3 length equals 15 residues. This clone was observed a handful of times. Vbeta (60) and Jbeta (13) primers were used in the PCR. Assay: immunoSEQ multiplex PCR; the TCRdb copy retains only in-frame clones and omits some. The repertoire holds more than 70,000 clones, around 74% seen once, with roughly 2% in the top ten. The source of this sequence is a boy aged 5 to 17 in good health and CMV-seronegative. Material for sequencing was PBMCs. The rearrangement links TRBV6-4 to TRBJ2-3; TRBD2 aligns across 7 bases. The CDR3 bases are TGTGCCAGCAGCGCCCGTGGGGGAGGGACAGATACGCAGTATTTT. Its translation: CASSARGGGTDTQYF.